These 11 T cell receptor beta chains came from one sample sequenced in a study of identical twins. TCRdb re-called the 5' RACE reads with MiXCR, one entry per CDR3 protein. The sample carries roughly 540,000 distinct CDR3 sequences, 22% recorded once. These sequences were also reported in another study, on T cells expressing NK-cell markers.

Sequencing input: CD4+ T cells sorted from blood. Receptors were obtained from a young woman in good health.

The CDR3, as DNA: TGCAGTGCTAGTCTCAAGGGATATGGCTACACCTTC. Residues: CSASLKGYGYTF. The chain is built from TRBV20-1 and TRBJ1-2; the D is unclear. V dropped 3 bases and J dropped 5 bases, with 10 bases sitting between them. The CDR3 sequence is 12 residues long. Germline V gene lookup returns CDR1 DFQATT and CDR2 SNEGSKA (reference sequence).

CDR3 nucleotide sequence: TGTGCCTGGAGTAGGCAGTTCCAATCCTCTGGAAACACCATATATTTT. Translating it yields CAWSRQFQSSGNTIYF. The V and J genes are TRBV30 and TRBJ1-3; D is undetermined. The CDR3 spans 16 residues. V shed 2 bases and J shed 0 bases, with 14 bases lying between them. Germline V CDR1 and CDR2: GTSNPN, SVGIG (reference sequence).

The chain has TRBV20-1 and TRBJ2-5; 7 bases are a match to TRBD1. CDR1 and CDR2 (germline): DFQATT, SNEGSKA (reference sequence). With V trimmed by 3 bases and J by 2 bases, 3 bases remained unmatched. This CDR3 region has 13 residues. The CDR3 DNA is TGCAGTGCTAGTAAACAGGGGCAAGAGACCCAGTACTTC. Translation gives CSASKQGQETQYF.

In this sample, this clonotype turned up a few times. V usage is TRBV24-1 and J usage is TRBJ2-2, with a weak D call TRBD1 (5 bases). The CDR3 is made up of 14 amino acids. Trimming removed 6 bases at V and 3 bases at J, with 10 bases between. The germline V gene encodes CDR1 KGHDR and CDR2 SFDVKD. Here the CDR3 reads CATSSRDHTGELFF. CDR3 DNA: TGTGCCACCAGTTCCAGGGATCACACCGGGGAGCTGTTTTTT.

Concerning this clonotype: One end of the junction does not line up with germline, which may come from a read error. The chain links TRBV11-2 to TRBJ1-2; D gene uncertain. CDR3 length: 14 amino acids. CDR1 and CDR2 from the germline V gene are SGHAT and FQNNGV. Here the CDR3 reads CASTLTAETYGYTF. CDR3 bases: TGTGCCAGCACCTTAACAGCGGAAACCTATGGCTACACCTTC.

CDR3 protein: CSAYPGPPRGYTF. The CDR3 DNA reads TGCAGTGCATACCCAGGGCCGCCGCGGGGCTACACCTTC. The chain combines TRBV20-1 with TRBJ1-2; D may be TRBD1 (5 bases). V lost 6 bases, J lost 8 bases, and 19 bases lay in between. This CDR3 is built from 13 residues. The V gene's germline CDR1 is DFQATT and CDR2 SNEGSKA (reference sequence).

The J gene is TRBJ1-2, the V gene TRBV20-1; 7 bases match TRBD1. The CDR3 is made up of 13 amino acids. The V gene end was trimmed by 3 bases and the J gene end by 5 bases; junction bases not matched to a gene: 6. Germline CDR1 DFQATT, CDR2 SNEGSKA (reference sequence). The CDR3 nucleotides are TGCAGTGCTAGGCAGGGGGGATCTTATGGCTACACCTTC. Its translation: CSARQGGSYGYTF.

As for this clonotype: This CDR3 is missing its conserved last phenylalanine or tryptophan, likely due to a read error. It is unclear where the CDR3 begins or ends on the DNA, so no DNA is shown, and the CDR3 is as TCRdb lists it. This chain uses TRBV4-1 with TRBJ2-3; TRBD2, as called in the table, went unchecked against the DNA. The CDR3 has 15 amino acids, counting both end residues. Germline CDR1 and CDR2: MGHRA and YSYEKL. CDR3 sequence reads: CASSQEGLAGGTTMV.

The chain combines TRBV6-1 with TRBJ1-2; TRBD1 is a possible D gene (5 bases). With 6 bases removed from V and 2 bases from J, the gap between germline ends came to 10 bases. Germline loops: CDR1 MNHNS, CDR2 SASEGT. The CDR3 spans 13 residues. The CDR3 region is CASRRGGNYGYTF. For the CDR3, the DNA is TGTGCCAGCAGGAGGGGTGGGAACTATGGCTACACCTTC.

This clonotype was detected only a few times. The chain carries TRBV27 and TRBJ2-3; D gene uncertain. Trimming removed 8 bases from V and 7 bases from J, with 4 bases in between. The germline CDR1 and CDR2 sequences are MNHEY and SMNVEV (reference sequence). The CDR3 contains 9 residues. The CDR3 region has the DNA TGTGCCAGCTCGAATACGCAGTATTTT. It is translated as CASSNTQYF.

The chain employs TRBV7-2 and TRBJ2-7; no firm D call. V dropped 5 bases and J dropped 6 bases, with 11 bases sitting between them. The CDR3 consists of 12 residues. Germline V gene data show CDR1 as SGHTA and CDR2 as FQGNSA. This CDR3 is CASSPYSSEQYF. CDR3 nucleotides: TGTGCCAGCAGCCCGTACAGTTCCGAGCAGTACTTC.